This T cell receptor (beta chain) appears in the sequencing data of a study of blood T cell repertoires in COVID-19. Study overall: Whether acute or convalescent, the COVID-19 samples came from the United States, Italy and Spain.

Assay: immunoSEQ multiplex PCR; the TCRdb copy retains only in-frame clones and omits some. The table records roughly 130,000 clones, more than 70% of them present only once. Germline V gene lookup returns CDR1 MDHEN and CDR2 SYDVKM. This CDR3 spans 13 amino acids. V was pared by 6 bases and J by 2 bases, with 10 bases between. The rearrangement joins TRBV28 to TRBJ1-2, with D possibly matching TRBD1 (5 bases). Sequencing input: peripheral blood. This sequence originates from a man aged 65-85 years with acute or convalescent COVID-19. CDR3 sequence reads: CASRNTGNYGYTF. The CDR3 DNA reads as TGTGCCAGCAGAAACACAGGAAACTATGGCTACACCTTC.